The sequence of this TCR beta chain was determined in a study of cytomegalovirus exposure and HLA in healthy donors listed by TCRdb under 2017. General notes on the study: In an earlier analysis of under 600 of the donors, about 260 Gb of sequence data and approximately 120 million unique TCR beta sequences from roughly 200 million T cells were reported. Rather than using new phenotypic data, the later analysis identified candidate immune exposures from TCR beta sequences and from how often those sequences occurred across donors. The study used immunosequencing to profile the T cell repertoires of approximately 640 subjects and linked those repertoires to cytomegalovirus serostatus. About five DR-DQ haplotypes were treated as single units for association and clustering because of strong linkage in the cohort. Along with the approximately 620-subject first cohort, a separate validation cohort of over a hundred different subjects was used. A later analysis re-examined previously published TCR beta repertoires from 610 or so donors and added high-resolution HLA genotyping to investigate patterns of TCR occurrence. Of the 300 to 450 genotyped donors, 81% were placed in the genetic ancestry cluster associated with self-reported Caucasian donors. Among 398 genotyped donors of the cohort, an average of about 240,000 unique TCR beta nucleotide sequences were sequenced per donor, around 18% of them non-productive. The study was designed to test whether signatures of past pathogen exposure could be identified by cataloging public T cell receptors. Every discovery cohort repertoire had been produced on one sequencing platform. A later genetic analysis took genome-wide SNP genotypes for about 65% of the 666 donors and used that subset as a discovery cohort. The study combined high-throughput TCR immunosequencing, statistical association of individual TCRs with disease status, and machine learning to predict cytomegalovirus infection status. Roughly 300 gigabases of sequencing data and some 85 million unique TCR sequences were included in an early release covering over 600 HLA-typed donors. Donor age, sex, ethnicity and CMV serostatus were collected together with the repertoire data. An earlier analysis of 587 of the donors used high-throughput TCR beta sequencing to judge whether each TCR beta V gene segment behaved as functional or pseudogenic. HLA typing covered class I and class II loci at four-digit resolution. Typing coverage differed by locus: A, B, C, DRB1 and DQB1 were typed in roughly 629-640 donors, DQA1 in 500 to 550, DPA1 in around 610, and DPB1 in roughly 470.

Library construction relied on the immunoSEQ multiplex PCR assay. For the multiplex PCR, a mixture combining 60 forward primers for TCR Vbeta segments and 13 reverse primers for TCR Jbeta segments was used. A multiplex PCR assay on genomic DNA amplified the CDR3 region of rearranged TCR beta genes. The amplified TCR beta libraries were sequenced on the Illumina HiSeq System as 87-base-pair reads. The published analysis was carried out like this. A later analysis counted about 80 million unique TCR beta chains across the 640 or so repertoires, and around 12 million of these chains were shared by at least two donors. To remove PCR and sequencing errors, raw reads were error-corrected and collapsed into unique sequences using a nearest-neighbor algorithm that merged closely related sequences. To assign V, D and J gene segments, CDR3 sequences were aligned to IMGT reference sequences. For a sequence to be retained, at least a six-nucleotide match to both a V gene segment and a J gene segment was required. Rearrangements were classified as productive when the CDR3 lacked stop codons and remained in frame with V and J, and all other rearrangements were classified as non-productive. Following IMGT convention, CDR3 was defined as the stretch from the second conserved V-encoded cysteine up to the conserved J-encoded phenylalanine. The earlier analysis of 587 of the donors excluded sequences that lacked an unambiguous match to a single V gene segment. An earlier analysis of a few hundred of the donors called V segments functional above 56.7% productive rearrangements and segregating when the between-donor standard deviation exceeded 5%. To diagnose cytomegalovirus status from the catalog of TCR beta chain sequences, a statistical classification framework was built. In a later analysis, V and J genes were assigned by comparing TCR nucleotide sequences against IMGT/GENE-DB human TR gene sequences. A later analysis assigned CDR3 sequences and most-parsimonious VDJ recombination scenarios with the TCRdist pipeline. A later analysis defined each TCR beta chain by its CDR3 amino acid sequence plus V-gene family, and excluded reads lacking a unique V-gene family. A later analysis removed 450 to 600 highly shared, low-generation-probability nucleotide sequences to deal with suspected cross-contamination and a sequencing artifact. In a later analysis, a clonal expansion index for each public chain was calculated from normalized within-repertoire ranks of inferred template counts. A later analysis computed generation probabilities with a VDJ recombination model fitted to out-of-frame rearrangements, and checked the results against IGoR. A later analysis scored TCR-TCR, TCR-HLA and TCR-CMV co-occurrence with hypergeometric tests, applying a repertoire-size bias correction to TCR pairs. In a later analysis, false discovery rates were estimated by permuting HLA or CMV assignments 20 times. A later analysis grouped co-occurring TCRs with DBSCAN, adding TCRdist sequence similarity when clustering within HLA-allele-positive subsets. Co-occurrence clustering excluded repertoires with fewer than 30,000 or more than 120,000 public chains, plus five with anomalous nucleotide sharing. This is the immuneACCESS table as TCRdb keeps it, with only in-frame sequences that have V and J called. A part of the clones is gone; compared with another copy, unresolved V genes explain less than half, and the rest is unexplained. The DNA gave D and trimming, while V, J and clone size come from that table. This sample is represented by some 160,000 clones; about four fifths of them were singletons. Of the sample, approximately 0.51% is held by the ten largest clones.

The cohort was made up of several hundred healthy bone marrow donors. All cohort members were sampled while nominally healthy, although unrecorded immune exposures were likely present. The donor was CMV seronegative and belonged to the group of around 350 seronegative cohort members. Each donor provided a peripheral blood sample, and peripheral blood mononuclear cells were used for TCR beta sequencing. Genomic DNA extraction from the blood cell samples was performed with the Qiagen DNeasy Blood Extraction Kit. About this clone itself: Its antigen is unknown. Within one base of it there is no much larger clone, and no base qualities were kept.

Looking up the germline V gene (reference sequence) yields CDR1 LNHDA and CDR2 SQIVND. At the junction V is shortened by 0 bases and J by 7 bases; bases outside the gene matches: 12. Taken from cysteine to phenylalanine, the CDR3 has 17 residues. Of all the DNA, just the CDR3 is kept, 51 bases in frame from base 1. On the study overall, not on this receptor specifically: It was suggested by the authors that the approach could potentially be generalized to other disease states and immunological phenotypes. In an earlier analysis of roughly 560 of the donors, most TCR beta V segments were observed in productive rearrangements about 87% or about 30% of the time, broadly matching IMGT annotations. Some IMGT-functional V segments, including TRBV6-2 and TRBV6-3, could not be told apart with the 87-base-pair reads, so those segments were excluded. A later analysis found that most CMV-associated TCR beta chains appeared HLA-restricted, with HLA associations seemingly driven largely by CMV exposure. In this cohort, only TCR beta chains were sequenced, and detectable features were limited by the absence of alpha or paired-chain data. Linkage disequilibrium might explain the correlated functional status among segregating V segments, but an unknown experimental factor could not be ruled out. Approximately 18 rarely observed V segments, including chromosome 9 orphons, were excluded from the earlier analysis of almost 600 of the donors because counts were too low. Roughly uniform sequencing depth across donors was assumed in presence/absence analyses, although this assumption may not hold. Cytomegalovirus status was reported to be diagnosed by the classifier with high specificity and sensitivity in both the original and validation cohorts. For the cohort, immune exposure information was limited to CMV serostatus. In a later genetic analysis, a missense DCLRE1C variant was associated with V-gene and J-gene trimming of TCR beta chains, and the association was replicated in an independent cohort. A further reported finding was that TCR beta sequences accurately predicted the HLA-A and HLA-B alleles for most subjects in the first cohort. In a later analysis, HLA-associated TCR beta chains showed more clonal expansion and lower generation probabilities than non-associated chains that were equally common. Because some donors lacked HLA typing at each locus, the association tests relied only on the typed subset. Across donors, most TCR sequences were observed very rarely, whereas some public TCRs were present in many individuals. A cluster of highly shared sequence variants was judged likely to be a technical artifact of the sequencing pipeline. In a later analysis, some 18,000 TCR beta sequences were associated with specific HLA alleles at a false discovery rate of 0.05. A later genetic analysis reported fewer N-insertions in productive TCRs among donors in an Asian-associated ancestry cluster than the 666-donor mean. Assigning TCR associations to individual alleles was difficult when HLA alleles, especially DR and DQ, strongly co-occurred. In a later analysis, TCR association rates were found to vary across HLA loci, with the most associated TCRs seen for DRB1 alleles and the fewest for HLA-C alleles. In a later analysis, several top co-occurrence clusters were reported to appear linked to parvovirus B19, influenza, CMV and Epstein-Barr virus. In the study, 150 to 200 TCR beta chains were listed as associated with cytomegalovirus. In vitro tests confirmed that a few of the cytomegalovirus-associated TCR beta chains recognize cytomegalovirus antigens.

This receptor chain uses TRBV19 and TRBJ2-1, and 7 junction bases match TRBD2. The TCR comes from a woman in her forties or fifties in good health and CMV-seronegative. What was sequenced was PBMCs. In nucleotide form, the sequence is TGTGCCAGTAGTATAGATGGGGAGCGGGGTATTTGGAATGAGCAGTTCTTC. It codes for CASSIDGERGIWNEQFF.